The T cell receptor beta chain described here comes from a study of T cells in Graves' hyperthyroidism and ophthalmopathy. Study information: Peripheral blood samples were taken at initial diagnosis, prior to any treatment.

This clonotype was detected many times. What it binds is unknown. Over 18 months, lack of ophthalmopathy progression marked Graves' hyperthyroidism as stable. The germline V and J ends were trimmed by 5 bases and 4 bases, with 12 bases remaining between them. CDR1 and CDR2 from the germline V gene are SGHRS and YFSETQ. This CDR3 region has 13 residues. Study findings and constraints: Ophthalmopathy was told apart from stable hyperthyroidism by a 13 V-J model. Blood also showed most of the thyroid clonotypes that were expanded above 0.001.

Amplification of TCR beta CDR3 regions used RNA as the template. First-round RT-PCR of the TCR CDR3 relied on the HTBI primer set. One entry per CDR3 protein results from TCRdb running MiXCR on the multiplex PCR reads. Among fewer than 800,000 distinct CDR3 sequences listed, 15% to 20% were seen once. The receptor comes from a man younger than 35 with Graves' hyperthyroidism. The chain couples TRBV5-1 to TRBJ1-2; D perhaps matches TRBD1 (5 bases). The sequenced sample was blood. CDR3 nucleotides: TGCGCCAGCAGAAAAGGGACCGTCTATGGCTACACCTTC. Its translation: CASRKGTVYGYTF.